This T cell receptor beta chain appears in the sequencing data of a study of early T cells in non-severe SARS-CoV-2 infection. Study as a whole: The chains were unpaired, and the sequenced material was bulk RNA from unsorted whole blood. Study conclusions and caveats: Clonotype matching in VDJdb favored anti-spike CD8 responses and did not capture private and CD4 specificities.

This CDR3 has 14 amino acids. This clonotype appeared many times. Its matching antigen is unknown. Molecules of cDNA were individually given unique molecular identifiers that were attached to them. TCRdb processed the 5' RACE reads anew with MiXCR; each CDR3 protein has one entry. Of approximately 45,000 distinct CDR3 sequences listed, around 6% are singletons. V usage is TRBV21-1 and J usage is TRBJ2-5. TRBV21-1 is a recognized pseudogene. The receptor comes from an adult who was a healthcare worker with PCR-confirmed SARS-CoV-2 infection or an uninfected control (not recorded which). Sequencing was done on a sample of whole blood. The CDR3 is CASSLTDLQETQYF. The CDR3 DNA follows: TGTGCCAGCAGCCTTACAGACCTACAAGAGACCCAGTACTTC.